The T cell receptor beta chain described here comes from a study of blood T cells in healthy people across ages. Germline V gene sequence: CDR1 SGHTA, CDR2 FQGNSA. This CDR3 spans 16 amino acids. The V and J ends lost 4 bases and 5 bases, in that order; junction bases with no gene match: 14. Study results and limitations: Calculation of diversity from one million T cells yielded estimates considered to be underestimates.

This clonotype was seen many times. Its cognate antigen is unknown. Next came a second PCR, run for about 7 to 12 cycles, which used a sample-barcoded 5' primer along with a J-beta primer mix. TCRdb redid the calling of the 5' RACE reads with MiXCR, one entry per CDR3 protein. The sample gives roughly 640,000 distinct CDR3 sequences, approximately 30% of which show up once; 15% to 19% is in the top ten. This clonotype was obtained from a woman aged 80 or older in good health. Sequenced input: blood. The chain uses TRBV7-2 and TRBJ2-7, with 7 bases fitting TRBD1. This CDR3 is CASSSRTPGQKNEQYF. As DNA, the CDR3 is TGTGCCAGCAGCTCCAGGACACCGGGACAGAAGAACGAGCAGTACTTC.